This TCR beta chain is drawn from a study of T cell repertoires in cytomegalovirus infection. The wider study: The authors used CMV epitopes that were HLA-C-restricted (recently identified) and HLA-B-restricted (well studied). Public TCR beta signatures marked donors with CMV infection and the matching HLA. Findings of the study overall: Carriers of CMV and the relevant HLA type were discriminated by public TCR beta frequency.

Each CDR3 protein gets one entry after TCRdb re-called the reads with MiXCR. The repertoire holds roughly 800,000 distinct CDR3 sequences, 25% to 30% seen once, with about an eighth in the top ten. Germline CDR1 and CDR2: SNHLY and FYNNEI. CDR3 length: 16 amino acids. The V end lost 7 bases, the J end lost 5 bases, and 21 bases lay between the germline ends. A single count supports this clonotype. Its specificity is not known. The sequenced sample was cultured CD8+ T cells from PBMCs, obtained from culture after CMV antigen stimulation. The receptor was derived from a human donor in good health (CMV status not recorded). Some clones in this sample may be carry-over from other donors' samples. This chain joins TRBV2 and TRBJ2-4; D is unclear. In DNA, the CDR3 is TGTGCCAGCAAAAGAGGAAGGGCCTCCTCCGAAAACATTCAGTACTTC. This sequence encodes CASKRGRASSENIQYF.